A selection of T cell receptor beta chains follows, all from one sample in a study of T cell responses to AZD1222 COVID-19 vaccine. Using immunoSEQ multiplex PCR, the repertoire was profiled, and TCRdb retains in-frame clones only, with some absent. The sample holds 130,000 or so clones, approximately 85% seen once. Sequencing used peripheral blood, obtained 28 days after the second dose of the MenACWY control vaccine. Every receptor here comes from an adult who received the MenACWY meningococcal vaccine as a control. Each CDR3 is given with its conserved first and last residue. The order of the fields is V gene, D gene, J gene, clone size, CDR3 DNA, CDR3 protein. The D gene is left open where the match is weak. Clone size is shown for a subset of rows, as once, few, many or a class of expanded clone.

TRBV5-6	NA	TRBJ2-3	NA	TGTGCCAGCAGCCCCGTTACGGGGAGGGATACGCAGTATTTT	CASSPVTGRDTQYF
TRBV5-4	TRBD2	TRBJ2-5	NA	TGTGCCAGCAGCCCCGGGGAGGGCCCCCAAGAGACCCAGTACTTC	CASSPGEGPQETQYF
TRBV25-1	NA	TRBJ1-3	once	TGTGCCAGCAGCCCAGGGCAGGCCCCAATTAGCTCTGGAAACACCATATATTTT	CASSPGQAPISSGNTIYF
TRBV29-1	TRBD1	TRBJ1-1	few	TGCAGCGCCGGGACAGGGGTCGTCACTGAAGCTTTCTTT	CSAGTGVVTEAFF
TRBV30	NA	TRBJ1-5	NA	TGTGCCTGGAGTGTAGGGCAGCCCCAGCATTTT	CAWSVGQPQHF
TRBV7-2	TRBD2	TRBJ2-7	NA	TGTGCCAGCAGCTTGGTCAGCGGGAGCCATCCCGAGCAGTACTTC	CASSLVSGSHPEQYF
TRBV4-2	TRBD2	TRBJ2-3	NA	TGTGCCAGCAGCCAATCGAGCGGGGCCAGCACAGATACGCAGTATTTT	CASSQSSGASTDTQYF
TRBV29-1	NA	TRBJ2-2	NA	TGCAGCGGGTCGGTAGGGAACACCGGGGAGCTGTTTTTT	CSGSVGNTGELFF
TRBV7-2	NA	TRBJ1-1	NA	TGTGCCAGCAGCTTGGGGGGGGACCGGAACACTGAAGCTTTCTTT	CASSLGGDRNTEAFF
TRBV2	NA	TRBJ1-3	NA	TGTGCCAGCAGTGAACGTAGGGACACCATATATTTT	CASSERRDTIYF
TRBV27	NA	TRBJ2-7	NA	TGTGCCAGCAGCCCTTTCGGTAGCTCCTACGAGCAGTACTTC	CASSPFGSSYEQYF
TRBV10-2	TRBD1	TRBJ1-1	once	TGCGCCAGTTGGGACAGGATGAACACTGAAGCTTTCTTT	CASWDRMNTEAFF
TRBV9	TRBD1	TRBJ2-1	NA	TGTGCCAGCAGCCCGAGTCCCGGGACAGGGACAAACTACAATGAGCAGTTCTTC	CASSPSPGTGTNYNEQFF
TRBV19	NA	TRBJ1-1	NA	TGTGCCAGTAGTATAGATCCGGGACCGTTGAACACTGAAGCTTTCTTT	CASSIDPGPLNTEAFF
TRBV6-6	NA	TRBJ1-3	NA	TGTGCCAGCAGCAACGGACAGATCTCTGGAAACACCATATATTTT	CASSNGQISGNTIYF
TRBV14	TRBD2	TRBJ2-2	NA	TGTGCCAGCAGCCTAACATACTCTAGCGGGGCCGGGGAGCTGTTTTTT	CASSLTYSSGAGELFF
TRBV19	TRBD1	TRBJ1-5	NA	TGTGCCAGTAGTATAGATTCAGGGGGCGCGTTGCAGCCCCAGCATTTT	CASSIDSGGALQPQHF
TRBV19	NA	TRBJ1-6	few	TGTGCCAGTACCTTGAGACCTGTTAATTCACCCCTCCACTTT	CASTLRPVNSPLHF
TRBV5-1	NA	TRBJ2-3	NA	TGCGCCAGCAGCTTGGCCTTCTTCACAGATACGCAGTATTTT	CASSLAFFTDTQYF
TRBV29-1	NA	TRBJ2-1	NA	TGCAGCGCCCTCCTGAATGAGCAGTTCTTC	CSALLNEQFF
TRBV6-5	NA	TRBJ2-1	NA	TGTGCCAGCAGGGCCGCTGGGGTAAAAGAGCAGTTCTTC	CASRAAGVKEQFF
TRBV4-1	NA	TRBJ1-6	NA	TGCGCCAGCAGCCAAGATAGGGGCGCGTATAATTCACCCCTCCACTTT	CASSQDRGAYNSPLHF
TRBV7-2	NA	TRBJ2-1	NA	TGTGCCAGCAGCCTAGTCTCGGGGAATTACTACAATGAGCAGTTCTTC	CASSLVSGNYYNEQFF
TRBV7-9	TRBD2	TRBJ2-1	NA	TGTGCCAGCAGCTTAGCTATGGGCGGACTAGCCAACTACAATGAGCAGTTCTTC	CASSLAMGGLANYNEQFF
TRBV9	TRBD1	TRBJ1-2	NA	TGTGCCAGCAGCGTAATCCGTGAAGGGGGCGGCTACACCTTC	CASSVIREGGGYTF
TRBV4-2	NA	TRBJ1-2	NA	TGTGCCAGCAGCCAAGTGGCGATGGATAACTATGGCTACACCTTC	CASSQVAMDNYGYTF
TRBV15	NA	TRBJ2-3	NA	TGTGCCACCAGCAGAGATTCATTTTCGTCCGATACGCAGTATTTT	CATSRDSFSSDTQYF
TRBV1	NA	TRBJ1-2	NA	TGCACCAGCAGCCAAGACGACAGGGGTGGCTACACCTTC	CTSSQDDRGGYTF
TRBV4-3	NA	TRBJ1-6	NA	TGCGCCAGCAGCCCTAACTGGCCACACAGGAGCTCCTATAATTCACCCCTCCACTTT	CASSPNWPHRSSYNSPLHF
TRBV2	NA	TRBJ2-1	NA	TGTGCCAGCATTCGTTACAATGAGCAGTTCTTC	CASIRYNEQFF
TRBV11-3	NA	TRBJ2-7	NA	TGTGCCAGCAGCTTTAACTACGAGCAGTACTTC	CASSFNYEQYF
TRBV27	TRBD2	TRBJ2-1	NA	TGTGCCAGCACCCCGGGAGGGATAAATGAGCAGTTCTTC	CASTPGGINEQFF
TRBV19	NA	TRBJ1-5	NA	TGTGCCAGTAGTATCTCGGTCCGGATCAATCAGCCCCAGCATTTT	CASSISVRINQPQHF
TRBV11-3	NA	TRBJ2-5	NA	TGTGCCAGCAGCTTTCGAGGCGGGGTAGCGGAGACCCAGTACTTC	CASSFRGGVAETQYF
TRBV7-2	TRBD1	TRBJ1-1	NA	TGTGCCAGCAGCTTGCGTACAGGGGGCAACACTGAAGCTTTCTTT	CASSLRTGGNTEAFF
TRBV24-1	NA	TRBJ2-7	NA	TGTGCCACCAGTGCCGGACTCGAGCAGTACTTC	CATSAGLEQYF
TRBV7-3	TRBD1	TRBJ1-1	NA	TGTGCCAGCAGCGCGGGACAGGGGAGGACTGAAGCTTTCTTT	CASSAGQGRTEAFF
TRBV4-1	NA	TRBJ1-2	once	TGCGCCAGCAGCCAAGATCTTCCGTTACAGGGCGGTGGCTACACCTTC	CASSQDLPLQGGGYTF
TRBV5-1	TRBD1	TRBJ1-1	NA	TGCGCCAGCAGCTTGAGCTCGGGAGGGGGCGGCACTGAAGCTTTCTTT	CASSLSSGGGGTEAFF
TRBV11-3	NA	TRBJ1-1	NA	TGTGCCAGCAGCTTAGAATCGAACACTGAAGCTTTCTTT	CASSLESNTEAFF
TRBV7-2	NA	TRBJ1-4	NA	TGTGCCAGCAGGGGACCGGGGCGCACTAATGAAAAACTGTTTTTT	CASRGPGRTNEKLFF